This record concerns one T cell receptor beta chain sequence. Its antigen remains unidentified. The data belong to a study of post-analysis software for immune sequencing data. Study-level background: Secondary progressive, relapsing-remitting and progressive-relapsing multiple sclerosis were among the included disease courses. Notes on the study in general: When compared against controls, multiple sclerosis patients showed significantly lower normalized Chao1 diversity. Samples sharing a preparation batch grouped tightly together when assessed by F measure. The study found TRBV5-6, TRBV5-1 and TRBV20-1 among roughly 5 TRBV segments more frequent in patients than controls.

Prepared TCR beta cDNA libraries contained unique molecular identifiers. T cells numbering roughly 1 to 10 million gave rise to around 500,000 cDNA molecules. TCRdb used MiXCR to reprocess the PCR reads, holding one entry per CDR3 protein. The sample yields around 770,000 distinct CDR3 sequences, more than 45% seen once. This CDR3 has 14 residues. Deletions cut 0 bases from V and 5 bases from J, with 9 bases between. Germline CDR1 and CDR2: SGHVS and FNYEAQ. Specimen: blood. The sequence was obtained from a girl under 18 with multiple sclerosis. The chain recombines TRBV7-6 with TRBJ2-3, with D perhaps matching TRBD1 (6 bases). The CDR3 region has the DNA TGTGCCAGCAGCTTAGCGTGGGGACAAGATACGCAGTATTTT. This gives the protein CASSLAWGQDTQYF.